The rows below give T cell receptor beta chains drawn from one sample of a study of Ad26.COV2.S vaccination and SARS-CoV-2 variants. Some clones are missing from TCRdb's copy, which holds only in-frame ones; the method was immunoSEQ multiplex PCR. The table records around 340,000 clones, 88% of them present only once. This specimen was peripheral blood, taken in a trial of Ad26.COV2.S vaccine versus placebo. These receptors originate from a person aged 18-60 years who received the Ad26.COV2.S COVID-19 vaccine or a placebo. Each CDR3 is given with its conserved first and last residue. The D gene is left open where the match is weak. The size field is filled for only some rows; it gives once, few, many or a size class.

>.|TRBV6-2/TRBV6-3|TRBJ1-6|.
CASSHTQGNSPLHF
TGTGCCAGCAGTCACACACAGGGAAATTCACCCCTCCACTTT
>few|TRBV6-5|TRBJ1-3|.
CASSYRVGNTIYF
TGTGCCAGCAGTTACAGGGTCGGAAACACCATATATTTT
>.|TRBV7-2|TRBJ1-2|.
CASSSGGSTHYGYTF
TGTGCCAGCAGCTCGGGGGGCAGCACCCACTATGGCTACACCTTC
>.|TRBV27|TRBJ2-3|TRBD2
CASRVTSGTDTQYF
TGTGCCAGCAGAGTGACTAGCGGCACAGATACGCAGTATTTT
>.|TRBV7-2|TRBJ1-2|TRBD1
CASKISGGYYGYTF
TGTGCCAGCAAAATTTCAGGGGGCTACTATGGCTACACCTTC
>.|TRBV7-8|TRBJ1-1|.
CASSIIQGNTEAFF
TGTGCCAGCAGCATCATACAGGGTAACACTGAAGCTTTCTTT
>.|TRBV28|TRBJ1-3|.
CASRRGGQISGNTIYF
TGTGCCAGCAGGAGGGGGGGACAAATCTCTGGAAACACCATATATTTT
>.|TRBV9|TRBJ2-3|TRBD2
CASSVGGTSGTDTQYF
TGTGCCAGCAGCGTAGGGGGGACTAGCGGAACAGATACGCAGTATTTT
>.|TRBV19|TRBJ1-1|.
CASSIGGFGESTEAFF
TGTGCCAGTAGTATAGGAGGGTTCGGGGAGAGCACTGAAGCTTTCTTT
>.|TRBV6-6|TRBJ1-5|.
CASSYSGDTYQPQHF
TGTGCCAGCAGTTACTCCGGAGACACCTATCAGCCCCAGCATTTT
>.|TRBV18|TRBJ1-1|.
CASSPRSGTGTEAFF
TGTGCCAGCTCACCACGATCAGGGACGGGAACTGAAGCTTTCTTT
>.|TRBV6-5|TRBJ1-3|.
CASRATGSGNTIYF
TGTGCCAGCAGAGCTACAGGTTCTGGAAACACCATATATTTT
>.|TRBV28|TRBJ2-2|.
CASSRKRELFF
TGTGCCAGCAGTCGAAAGAGGGAGCTGTTTTTT
>.|TRBV10-3|TRBJ1-1|TRBD1
CAISKGQGFLSGTEAFF
TGTGCCATCAGCAAGGGACAGGGTTTTCTTTCGGGCACTGAAGCTTTCTTT
>.|TRBV27|TRBJ2-5|TRBD1
CASCRQGAIREETQYF
TGTGCCAGCTGTAGACAGGGGGCGATTCGGGAAGAGACCCAGTACTTC
>.|TRBV18|TRBJ1-4|.
CASSPPLRVNEKLFF
TGTGCCAGCTCACCACCACTCAGGGTTAATGAAAAACTGTTTTTT
>.|TRBV4-1|TRBJ1-4|.
CASSQGSRPTNEKLFF
TGCGCCAGCAGCCAAGGGTCCAGGCCAACTAATGAAAAACTGTTTTTT
>.|TRBV20-1|TRBJ2-5|.
CSAVDMQTQYF
TGCAGTGCTGTCGACATGCAGACCCAGTACTTC
>.|TRBV3-1/TRBV3-2|TRBJ2-7|TRBD1
CASSQWTGRHEQYF
TGTGCCAGCAGCCAGTGGACAGGGCGGCACGAGCAGTACTTC
>.|TRBV19|TRBJ1-2|.
CASSYGGVGGYTF
TGTGCCAGTAGTTATGGTGGGGTTGGTGGCTACACCTTC
>.|TRBV21-1|TRBJ2-3|.
CASSKRQGRGSTDTQYF
TGTGCCAGCAGCAAGAGACAGGGACGGGGGAGCACAGATACGCAGTATTTT
>.|TRBV7-3|TRBJ2-3|.
CASSIFGGEGTDTQYF
TGTGCCAGCAGCATCTTCGGGGGAGAGGGCACAGATACGCAGTATTTT
>.|TRBV19|TRBJ1-1|TRBD1
CASTPAGTVEAFF
TGTGCCAGTACCCCGGCCGGGACAGTAGAAGCTTTCTTT
>.|TRBV4-2|TRBJ1-4|.
CASSQRGENEKLFF
TGTGCCAGCAGCCAAAGGGGAGAAAATGAAAAACTGTTTTTT
>.|TRBV2|TRBJ2-7|.
CASSVTGVDEQYF
TGTGCCAGCAGTGTGACGGGGGTGGACGAGCAGTACTTC
>.|TRBV6-2/TRBV6-3|TRBJ2-2|.
CASSSSTGELFF
TGTGCCAGCAGTTCGTCTACCGGGGAGCTGTTTTTT
>.|TRBV18|TRBJ1-4|TRBD1
CASSPRPGQGIGNEKLFF
TGTGCCAGCTCACCACGTCCGGGACAGGGGATTGGTAATGAAAAACTGTTTTTT
>.|TRBV9|TRBJ1-2|.
CASSPTGTLLGYTF
TGTGCCAGCAGCCCAACCGGGACTTTGTTGGGCTACACCTTC
>.|TRBV5-1|TRBJ2-1|.
CASSRETGALYNEQFF
TGCGCCAGCAGCCGTGAGACCGGGGCCCTTTACAATGAGCAGTTCTTC
>once|TRBV7-3|TRBJ1-4|TRBD1
CASSLLGQGQNEKLFF
TGTGCCAGCAGCTTACTGGGACAGGGCCAGAATGAAAAACTGTTTTTT
>.|TRBV6-5|TRBJ1-2|TRBD1
CASSTGQGAYGYTF
TGTGCCAGCAGCACCGGACAGGGAGCCTATGGCTACACCTTC
>.|TRBV7-2|TRBJ2-3|.
CASSLSIRDRYTDTQYF
TGTGCCAGCAGCTTATCGATCCGGGACCGATACACAGATACGCAGTATTTT
>.|TRBV19|TRBJ1-2|.
CASSVTGHGYGYTF
TGTGCCAGTAGTGTTACAGGGCACGGCTATGGCTACACCTTC
>once|TRBV6-5|TRBJ1-1|.
CASSYSRNTNTEAFF
TGTGCCAGCAGTTACTCCCGGAACACGAACACTGAAGCTTTCTTT
>few|TRBV3-1/TRBV3-2|TRBJ1-1|.
CASSPMSGSGTEAFF
TGTGCCAGCAGCCCGATGTCAGGGAGTGGCACTGAAGCTTTCTTT